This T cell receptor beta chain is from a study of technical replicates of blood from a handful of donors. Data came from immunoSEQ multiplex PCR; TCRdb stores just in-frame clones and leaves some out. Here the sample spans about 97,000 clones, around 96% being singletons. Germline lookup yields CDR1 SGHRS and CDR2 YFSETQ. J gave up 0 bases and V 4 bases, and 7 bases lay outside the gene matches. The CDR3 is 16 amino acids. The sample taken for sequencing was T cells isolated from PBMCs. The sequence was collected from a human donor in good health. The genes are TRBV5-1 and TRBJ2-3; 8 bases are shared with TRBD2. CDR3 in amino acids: CASSGLAGLSTDTQYF. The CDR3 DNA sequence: TGCGCCAGCAGCGGGCTAGCGGGCCTAAGCACAGATACGCAGTATTTT.